This entry lists 22 T cell receptor beta chains sequenced from one sample in a study of blood T cell repertoires in COVID-19. The table came from immunoSEQ multiplex PCR; TCRdb's copy has only in-frame clones and leaves some out. The sample yields under 45,000 clones, roughly 83% seen once. Sample: peripheral blood. These receptors were obtained from a human donor with acute or convalescent COVID-19. The donor label of this sample is uncertain.

The chain links TRBV9 to TRBJ2-3; D possibly corresponds to TRBD1 (5 bases). CDR1 and CDR2 (germline): SGDLS, YYNGEE. Trimming removed 0 bases from V and 8 bases from J, with 16 bases in between. The CDR3 has 15 residues. CDR3 in amino acids: CASSVEGRRGGTQYF. CDR3 coding DNA: TGTGCCAGCAGCGTAGAGGGGCGGAGAGGTGGTACGCAGTATTTT.

A few counts support this clone. The chain carries TRBV6-5 and TRBJ2-7; 8 positions agree with TRBD2. V shed 8 bases, J shed 4 bases, and the junction held 7 bases outside the gene matches. Germline CDR1 and CDR2: MNHEY and SVGAGI. This CDR3 spans 13 amino acids. The CDR3 spells CASGREGLYEQYF. As DNA, the CDR3 is TGTGCCAGCGGACGGGAGGGCCTGTACGAGCAGTACTTC.

The chain recombines TRBV3-1 (or the pseudogene TRBV3-2) with TRBJ1-2; 7 positions agree with TRBD1. Trimming at V came to 0 bases and at J to 5 bases, leaving 6 bases not matched to a gene. The CDR3 has 15 residues. Germline values: CDR1 LGHDT, CDR2 YNNKEL (reference sequence). CDR3 residues: CASSQEPGTAYGYTF. The CDR3 bases are TGTGCCAGCAGCCAAGAACCCGGGACAGCTTATGGCTACACCTTC.

The V call is TRBV5-5, the J call TRBJ2-7; 8 nucleotides match TRBD2. Trimming cost V 0 bases and J 3 bases; bases outside gene matches: 5. The CDR3 has 15 residues. CDR1 and CDR2 (germline): SGHKS, YYEKEE (reference sequence). The CDR3 loop is CASSLDGGGIYEQYF. The CDR3 DNA sequence: TGTGCCAGCAGCTTGGACGGGGGGGGCATCTACGAGCAGTACTTC.

A few counts support this clone. The chain recombines TRBV28 with TRBJ1-2; 7 bases are shared with TRBD1. The CDR3 is 15 amino acids. V was clipped by 5 bases and J by 3 bases; unmatched bases: 9. Per the germline V gene, CDR1 is MDHEN and CDR2 is SYDVKM. For the CDR3, the DNA is TGTGCCAGCAGTCACCAGGCAGGGGGATACTATGGCTACACCTTC. Translation: CASSHQAGGYYGYTF.

The V call is TRBV7-9, the J call TRBJ2-1, with 8 nucleotides matching TRBD2. The V and J ends lost 4 bases and 2 bases, in that order; junction bases with no gene match: 7. The CDR3 runs to 16 residues. Germline-derived CDR1 and CDR2 are SEHNR and FQNEAQ (reference sequence). In DNA, the CDR3 is TGTGCCAGCAGCTCCCAGCGGGAGAGGCCCTACAATGAGCAGTTCTTC. It specifies CASSSQRERPYNEQFF.

The chain joins TRBV25-1 to TRBJ2-5, with 12 bases that match TRBD2. The V gene end was trimmed by 3 bases and the J gene end by 5 bases; junction bases not matched to a gene: 7. The germline gives CDR1 MGHDK, CDR2 SYGVNS. The CDR3 consists of 16 residues. The CDR3 here is CASSETSGGDRETQYF. The CDR3 DNA reads TGTGCCAGCAGTGAGACTAGCGGGGGTGACAGGGAGACCCAGTACTTC.

Worth noting for this clone: Other DNA sequences in the sample encode the same CDR3. CDR3: CAIRIQGATGELFF. CDR3 bases: TGTGCCATCAGGATACAGGGTGCTACCGGGGAGCTGTTTTTT. This chain links TRBV10-3 with TRBJ2-2; tentatively, D is TRBD1 (6 bases). V lost 6 bases and J lost 5, with 13 bases in between. This CDR3 has 14 residues. CDR1 is ENHRY and CDR2 is SYGVKD in the germline V gene.

This clone was observed once. The chain combines TRBV6-2 or TRBV6-3 with TRBJ1-5, with 10 bases matching TRBD1. This CDR3 contains 17 residues. Germline-derived CDR1 and CDR2 are MNHEY and SVGEGT. V lost 0 bases and J lost 1; bases outside the gene matches: 3. The CDR3 here is CASSYSGGQGSNQPQHF. The CDR3 DNA is TGTGCCAGCAGTTACTCAGGGGGACAGGGGAGCAATCAGCCCCAGCATTTT.

The chain combines TRBV10-3 with TRBJ1-1; D is unclear. The CDR3 covers 12 residues. The ends were cut back, 4 bases at V and 11 bases at J, with 14 bases in the middle. The germline CDR1 and CDR2 sequences are ENHRY and SYGVKD. This CDR3 reads CAISANEEVAFF. The CDR3 DNA is TGTGCCATCAGTGCAAACGAGGAGGTGGCTTTCTTT.

This clone was observed once. This chain uses TRBV5-4 with TRBJ1-4; 8 bases align to TRBD1. Germline CDR1 is SGHNT and CDR2 is YYREEE (reference sequence). J was trimmed by 5 bases and V by 3 bases; bases with no gene match: 6. The CDR3 sequence is 15 residues long. The CDR3 here is CASSSSGQGNEKLFF. The DNA for the CDR3 is TGTGCCAGCAGCTCATCTGGACAGGGAAATGAAAAACTGTTTTTT.

This chain uses TRBV28 with TRBJ1-5; 7 bases fit TRBD1. Trimming removed 6 bases from V and 6 bases from J; junction bases left unmatched: 11. This CDR3 spans 15 amino acids. CDR1 is MDHEN and CDR2 is SYDVKM in the germline V gene. CDR3 sequence: CASSPQGGSGQPQHF. The CDR3 DNA reads TGTGCCAGCAGCCCCCAAGGGGGCTCGGGTCAGCCCCAGCATTTT.

This clone occurred a few times. This CDR3 is also generated by other DNA sequences in the sample. This chain connects TRBV5-1 to TRBJ1-6; possibly TRBD1 for D (6 bases). The length of the CDR3 is 15 residues. Germline assignment: CDR1 SGHRS and CDR2 YFSETQ. V gave up 0 bases and J gave up 5 bases, with 9 bases separating them. The CDR3 reads CASSLGTADNSPLHF. As DNA, the CDR3 is TGCGCCAGCAGCTTGGGGACAGCGGATAATTCACCCCTCCACTTT.

This clone was counted a single time. V and J are TRBV28 and TRBJ1-1, with no clear D. The CDR3 length is 12 residues. V gave up 6 bases and J gave up 6 bases, with 11 bases separating them. The germline V gene has CDR1 MDHEN and CDR2 SYDVKM. DNA of the CDR3: TGTGCCAGCAGCCGGGGTGTGCCTGAAGCTTTCTTT. Residues: CASSRGVPEAFF. Full variable domain (rest looked up from reference TRBV28 and TRBJ1-1): DVKVTQSSRYLVKRTGEKVFLECVQDMDHENMFWYRQDPGLGLRLIYFSYDVKMKEKGDIPEGYSVSREKKERFSLILESASTNQTSMYLCASSRGVPEAFFGQGTRLTVV.

The rearrangement links TRBV6-6 to TRBJ2-1; 9 bases are a match to TRBD1. The CDR3 runs 17 residues. J was trimmed by 2 bases and V by 5 bases; bases with no gene match: 10. Germline V gene lookup returns CDR1 MNHNY and CDR2 SVGAGI (reference sequence). In nucleotides, the CDR3 is TGTGCCAGCAGTCTCTACTCGTGGGACAGGGCCTACAATGAGCAGTTCTTC. Amino acid sequence: CASSLYSWDRAYNEQFF.

This sequence joins TRBV2 and TRBJ2-7; no clear D gene. Looked up from germline, CDR1 is SNHLY and CDR2 is FYNNEI. V was pared by 4 bases and J by 3 bases, with 10 bases between. CDR3 length: 13 residues. CDR3 residues: CASSVGRFYEQYF. In DNA form, the CDR3 reads TGTGCCAGCAGTGTTGGCAGATTCTACGAGCAGTACTTC.

CDR3 in DNA: TGTGCCAGCAGTCCGGGACAGCGCTATGGCTACACCTTC. Residues: CASSPGQRYGYTF. This chain connects TRBV28 to TRBJ1-2; 7 bases align to TRBD1. Germline V gene data show CDR1 as MDHEN and CDR2 as SYDVKM. Trimming at V came to 5 bases and at J to 4 bases, leaving 4 bases not matched to a gene. CDR3 size: 13 residues.

This chain connects TRBV28 to TRBJ1-5; 7 bases map to TRBD1. The CDR3 loop spans 16 amino acids. Germline loops: CDR1 MDHEN, CDR2 SYDVKM. The J segment lost 4 bases and the V segment lost 5 bases, leaving 11 bases of the junction unmatched. Here the CDR3 DNA reads TGTGCCAGCAGTCAGTACCTACCACAGGGGAATCAGCCCCAGCATTTT. Translated, it gives CASSQYLPQGNQPQHF.

The sample holds a few counts of this clone. The chain combines TRBV6-5 with TRBJ1-5, with D perhaps TRBD1 (5 bases). CDR3 size: 13 residues. The V end lost 3 bases, the J end lost 7 bases, and 10 bases lay between the germline ends. Germline V gene data show CDR1 as MNHEY and CDR2 as SVGAGI. The CDR3 region is CASSYTGDQPQHF. Here the CDR3 DNA reads TGTGCCAGCAGTTATACAGGAGACCAGCCCCAGCATTTT.

The chain carries TRBV3-1 (or the pseudogene TRBV3-2) and TRBJ1-5; 10 bases are a match to TRBD1. Germline CDR1 and CDR2: LGHDT and YNNKEL (reference sequence). The CDR3 extends over 14 amino acids. Trimming took 1 base from V and 6 from J; bases not matched to a gene: 0. CDR3 coding DNA: TGTGCCAGCAGCCAAGGGACAGGGGGTCAGCCCCAGCATTTT. This codes for CASSQGTGGQPQHF.

The chain employs TRBV5-1 and TRBJ1-6; D remains unclear. From germline, CDR1 is SGHRS and CDR2 YFSETQ. V dropped 0 bases and J dropped 7 bases, with 14 bases sitting between them. CDR3 size: 16 residues. CDR3 sequence: CASSLGSWATNSPLHF. The CDR3, as DNA: TGCGCCAGCAGCTTGGGGTCCTGGGCTACGAATTCACCCCTCCACTTT.

The gene calls are TRBV27 and TRBJ1-1; D may be TRBD1 (5 bases). This CDR3 is built from 15 residues. Germline values: CDR1 MNHEY, CDR2 SMNVEV (reference sequence). The ends were cut back, 7 bases at V and 1 base at J, with 16 bases in the middle. The CDR3 reads CASTTTTGPNTEAFF. CDR3 bases: TGTGCCAGCACCACTACTACAGGACCGAACACTGAAGCTTTCTTT.